The 29 T cell receptor beta chains below come from one sample, sequenced in a study of early T cells in non-severe SARS-CoV-2 infection. Via MiXCR, TCRdb re-called the 5' RACE reads, giving one row per CDR3 protein. The table has about 18,000 distinct CDR3 sequences, around 5.9% seen once; the top ten hold roughly 6%. Material for sequencing was whole blood. The receptors were gathered from an adult who was a healthcare worker with PCR-confirmed SARS-CoV-2 infection or an uninfected control (not recorded which).

The CDR3 nucleotides read TGCAGTGCTAGAGATAGTAGCGGGAGCCCAGATACGCAGTATTTT. Its translation: CSARDSSGSPDTQYF. V usage is TRBV20-1 and J usage is TRBJ2-3, with 9 nucleotides matching TRBD2. This CDR3 region has 15 residues. Germline V gene sequence: CDR1 DFQATT, CDR2 SNEGSKA (reference sequence). V shed 0 bases, J shed 4 bases, and the junction held 5 bases outside the gene matches.

The chain couples TRBV20-1 to TRBJ2-1, with a possible D match to TRBD1 (6 bases). The CDR3 covers 12 residues. V lost 6 bases, J lost 9 bases, and 15 bases lay in between. Per germline, CDR1 DFQATT and CDR2 SNEGSKA (reference sequence). CDR3 nucleotide sequence: TGCAGTGCCCGTCTACAGGGTCGTGAGCAGTTCTTC. Protein sequence: CSARLQGREQFF.

This clonotype was seen many times. The genes are TRBV12-3 or TRBV12-4 and TRBJ1-1, with 7 bases matching TRBD1. Trimming took 6 bases from V and 4 from J; bases not matched to a gene: 2. The CDR3 length is 12 residues. The CDR3 region is CASRGQSTEAFF. The DNA of the CDR3 is TGTGCCAGCAGGGGACAGAGCACTGAAGCTTTCTTT.

This clonotype appeared many times. The chain carries TRBV7-8 and TRBJ2-7; the match to TRBD1 covers 9 bases. With 4 bases clipped from V and 1 base from J, the junction kept 2 bases outside the gene matches. Germline V lookup: CDR1 SGHVS, CDR2 FQNEAQ. The length of the CDR3 is 14 residues. This CDR3 reads CASSYGTGSYEQYF. The CDR3 coding sequence is TGTGCCAGCAGCTACGGGACAGGGTCCTACGAGCAGTACTTC.

This clonotype was seen ten or more times. The gene calls are TRBV5-1 and TRBJ1-2; no definite D call. The germline V and J ends were trimmed by 4 bases and 5 bases, with 24 bases remaining between them. Germline values: CDR1 SGHRS, CDR2 YFSETQ. The CDR3 has 17 amino acids. The DNA of the CDR3 is TGCGCCAGCAGCCCCGGCCTAGGGCCAGCACAACGTTATGGCTACACCTTC. Residues: CASSPGLGPAQRYGYTF.

This clonotype was counted a few times. The V and J genes are TRBV6-5 and TRBJ2-3; no reliable D call. Trimming removed 7 bases at V and 4 bases at J, with 12 bases between. This CDR3 is 13 amino acids long. Germline V lookup: CDR1 MNHEY, CDR2 SVGAGI. CDR3 DNA: TGTGCCAGCAAGGCTCGAAATGCAGATACGCAGTATTTT. It specifies CASKARNADTQYF.

The sample holds many counts of this clonotype. The rearrangement joins TRBV29-1 to TRBJ2-5; D is possibly TRBD1 (6 bases). Trimming shortened V by 6 bases and J by 1 base, and 15 bases separated the two germline ends. This CDR3 contains 14 residues. Germline V gene data show CDR1 as SQVTM and CDR2 as ANQGSEA. The CDR3, as DNA: TGCAGCGTCGACGGAGACAGGACCCAAGAGACCCAGTACTTC. The encoded protein is CSVDGDRTQETQYF.

By frequency in the sample, this clonotype is medium-sized. The chain uses TRBV12-3 or TRBV12-4 and TRBJ2-7; D is perhaps TRBD1 (6 bases). Deletions cut 4 bases from V and 0 bases from J, with 25 bases between. This CDR3 has 19 amino acids. The CDR3 nucleotides are TGTGCCAGCAGTTCAATTATGACCCCAATGGGACACCACTCCTACGAGCAGTACTTC. Translating gives CASSSIMTPMGHHSYEQYF.

This clonotype came up many times. The chain has TRBV3-1 and TRBJ2-3, with TRBD2 matching over 7 bases. CDR1 is LGHDT, CDR2 YNNKEL, per germline (reference sequence). J gave up 2 bases and V 2 bases, and 1 base lay outside the gene matches. The CDR3 extends over 14 amino acids. In nucleotides, the CDR3 is TGTGCCAGCAGCCAACTAGCGGCCACAGATACGCAGTATTTT. As protein: CASSQLAATDTQYF.

This clonotype was observed at least ten times. The chain has TRBV19 and TRBJ2-1, with D tentatively TRBD1 (6 bases). CDR3 length: 13 amino acids. CDR1 and CDR2 (germline): LNHDA, SQIVND (reference sequence). The V gene lost 5 bases and the J gene lost 13 bases, with 18 bases spanning the gap. The DNA for the CDR3 is TGTGCCAGTAGTGGGCAGGGGCTCTCTGGACAGTTCTTC. This sequence encodes CASSGQGLSGQFF.

This clonotype was detected many times. J is TRBJ2-2 and V is TRBV12-3 or TRBV12-4, with D unclear. V lost 6 bases to trimming and J lost 2 bases, with 10 bases between them. The CDR3 spans 14 residues. In DNA, the CDR3 is TGTGCCAGCAGGCTTCCCGGAAACACCGGGGAGCTGTTTTTT. Protein sequence: CASRLPGNTGELFF.

This clonotype was detected many times. The chain recombines TRBV7-6 with TRBJ2-1; tentative D call: TRBD2 (5 bases). Deletions cut 4 bases from V and 7 bases from J, with 11 bases between. The CDR3 covers 13 residues. Germline V gene data show CDR1 as SGHVS and CDR2 as FNYEAQ. Here the CDR3 reads CASSWNGGNEQFF. In nucleotides, the CDR3 is TGTGCCAGCAGCTGGAATGGAGGTAATGAGCAGTTCTTC.

This clonotype was counted many times. One end of the junction is discordant with germline, which a read error may explain. The chain's CDR3 is CATSRDGELHF. CDR3 DNA: TGTGCCACCAGCAGAGATGGAGAGCTTCACTTC. J is TRBJ2-7 and V is TRBV15; D call uncertain. Germline CDR1 reads LNHNV; CDR2 reads YYDKDF (reference sequence). This CDR3 contains 11 residues.

This clonotype showed up many times. This CDR3 is CASRTGTDSGTQYF. CDR3 in DNA: TGTGCCAGCAGGACGGGGACGGACTCTGGGACCCAGTACTTC. The V call is TRBV28, the J call TRBJ2-5; D tentatively reads TRBD1 or TRBD2 (5 bases each). The V and J ends lost 6 bases and 7 bases respectively, with 18 bases between them. Germline V gene data show CDR1 as MDHEN and CDR2 as SYDVKM. The CDR3 contains 14 residues.

This clonotype was found many times. The rearrangement links TRBV27 to TRBJ2-2; D possibly matches TRBD1 or TRBD2 (5 bases each). The CDR3 has 16 amino acids. V lost 0 bases, J lost 4 bases, and 12 bases lay in between. Germline V gene lookup returns CDR1 MNHEY and CDR2 SMNVEV (reference sequence). The chain's CDR3 is CASSLSGAGSTGELFF. The CDR3 coding sequence is TGTGCCAGCAGTTTATCCGGGGCAGGGTCCACCGGGGAGCTGTTTTTT.

By its share, this clonotype is medium-sized. CDR3 sequence reads: CASSLSVARNEQYF. CDR3 nucleotides: TGTGCCAGTAGCCTCTCAGTTGCTAGAAACGAGCAGTACTTC. This chain connects TRBV19 to TRBJ2-7; D gene ambiguous. This CDR3 has 14 amino acids. Germline V CDR1 and CDR2: LNHDA, SQIVND (reference sequence). Deletions cut 6 bases from V and 5 bases from J, with 17 bases between.

By share, this clonotype counts as medium-sized. The V call is TRBV7-2, the J call TRBJ1-5; D not certain. Germline loops: CDR1 SGHTA, CDR2 FQGNSA. The CDR3 is 13 residues long. V lost 1 base and J 6 bases, leaving 7 bases between the germline ends. The CDR3 DNA follows: TGTGCCAGCAGCTTAGAGAGGGTTCAGCCCCAGCATTTT. It yields the protein CASSLERVQPQHF.

This clonotype was seen repeatedly, ten times or more. The chain carries TRBV20-1 and TRBJ1-2; D uncertain. The CDR3 is made up of 11 amino acids. V was cut by 7 bases and J by 2 bases, with 8 bases left in between. Germline CDR1 and CDR2: DFQATT and SNEGSKA (reference sequence). Here the CDR3 DNA reads TGCAGTGTCCAGAAAAACTATGGCTACACCTTC. Translation gives CSVQKNYGYTF.

The V gene is TRBV30, the J gene TRBJ1-2; D is unclear. This CDR3 contains 12 residues. Trimming left V 3 bases short and J 2 bases short, with 7 bases between. From germline, CDR1 is GTSNPN and CDR2 SVGIG (reference sequence). The DNA for the CDR3 is TGTGCCTGGAGGCGGCAGAACTATGGCTACACCTTC. Its translation is CAWRRQNYGYTF. The entire variable domain, with the rest obtained from reference TRBV30 and TRBJ1-2, is as follows: SQTIHQWPATLVQPVGSPLSLECTVEGTSNPNLYWYRQAAGRGLQLLFYSVGIGQISSEVPQNLSASRPQDRQFILSSKKLLLSDSGFYLCAWRRQNYGYTFGSGTRLTVV.

This clonotype came up many times. The V gene is TRBV10-1, the J gene TRBJ2-3; perhaps TRBD2 as D (5 bases). This CDR3 region has 15 residues. Germline V CDR1 and CDR2: WNHNN, SYGVQD (reference sequence). The V end was cut by 0 bases, the J end by 4 bases, with 11 bases between. Here the CDR3 DNA reads TGCGCCAGCAGTGAGTCTGACATCGGGGCAGATACGCAGTATTTT. Translated, it gives CASSESDIGADTQYF.

This clonotype was counted ten times or more. The chain has TRBV20-1 and TRBJ2-7, with 8 bases aligning to TRBD1. With V trimmed by 5 bases and J by 7 bases, 13 bases remained unmatched. CDR1 and CDR2 from the germline V gene are DFQATT and SNEGSKA (reference sequence). The CDR3 is 14 amino acids. In DNA form, the CDR3 reads TGCAGTGCTTTGGGCCAGGGGGCTGATGGGGAGCAGTACTTC. This translates into CSALGQGADGEQYF.

In its sample, this clonotype was seen many times. The V and J genes are TRBV7-8 and TRBJ2-3; 7 bases match TRBD2. Unmatched junction bases numbered 12, after V lost 5 bases and J lost 4 bases. The CDR3 loop spans 16 amino acids. CDR1 is SGHVS, CDR2 FQNEAQ, per germline. The CDR3 bases are TGTGCCAGCAGCCGCGTGGCGCGGGAGTGGTCAGATACGCAGTATTTT. Translation: CASSRVAREWSDTQYF.

In this sample, this clonotype turned up many times. The chain joins TRBV11-2 to TRBJ1-1, with TRBD1 matching 9 bases. Per the germline V gene, CDR1 is SGHAT and CDR2 is FQNNGV. This CDR3 is built from 15 residues. J gave up 3 bases and V 5 bases, and 7 bases lay outside the gene matches. The CDR3 bases are TGTGCCAGCAGCCTACAGGGGGCGAGGGACACTGAAGCTTTCTTT. Its protein product is CASSLQGARDTEAFF.

This clonotype was detected ten times or more. The rearrangement uses TRBV28 and TRBJ2-1; 12 bases agree with TRBD2. V shed 6 bases and J 4 bases; nucleotides not matched to a gene: 4. This CDR3 is 15 amino acids long. The V gene's germline CDR1 is MDHEN and CDR2 SYDVKM. CDR3 coding DNA: TGTGCCAGCAGGCCCGGACTAGCGGGATACAATGAGCAGTTCTTC. This codes for CASRPGLAGYNEQFF.

This clonotype was seen repeatedly, ten times or more. This chain links TRBV20-1 with TRBJ2-3, with 9 bases aligning to TRBD2. Germline CDR1 reads DFQATT; CDR2 reads SNEGSKA (reference sequence). V lost 7 bases, J lost 4 bases, and 15 bases stayed unmatched. This CDR3 has 16 residues. The CDR3 nucleotides are TGCAGTGGCCGGCTAGCGGGAAGCCTCACACCAGATACGCAGTATTTT. It translates to CSGRLAGSLTPDTQYF.

This clonotype has at least ten counts. The CDR3 sequence is CATTGADHFNNEQFF. The CDR3 bases are TGTGCCACCACGGGGGCGGACCACTTTAACAATGAGCAGTTCTTC. The chain carries TRBV24-1 and TRBJ2-1; D tentatively fits TRBD1 or TRBD2 (6 bases each). The CDR3 contains 15 residues. In germline, CDR1 is KGHDR, CDR2 SFDVKD. Trimming cost V 8 bases and J 5 bases, with 18 bases left between them.

This clonotype was observed at least ten times. This chain uses TRBV3-1 with TRBJ2-7; no clear D. The germline V gene encodes CDR1 LGHDT and CDR2 YNNKEL (reference sequence). The V end was cut by 5 bases, the J end by 0 bases, with 2 bases between. This CDR3 region has 11 residues. The CDR3 DNA reads TGTGCCAGCAGCTTCTCCTACGAGCAGTACTTC. Its protein product is CASSFSYEQYF.

This clonotype is deemed medium-sized. This chain joins TRBV9 and TRBJ1-2; no clear D gene. Trimming cost V 0 bases and J 2 bases, with 14 bases left between them. The CDR3 covers 16 residues. Per the germline V gene, CDR1 is SGDLS and CDR2 is YYNGEE. The CDR3 sequence: CASSVGPAGLNYGYTF. CDR3 nucleotides: TGTGCCAGCAGCGTAGGCCCGGCAGGCCTCAACTATGGCTACACCTTC.

With respect to this clonotype: A read error may produce the germline difference seen at one junction end. V usage is TRBV4-2 and J usage is TRBJ2-7; 10 bases agree with TRBD2. This CDR3 has 16 residues. Looked up from germline, CDR1 is LGHNA and CDR2 is YNFKEQ. Here the CDR3 reads CARSLRLAGGTSEQYF. As DNA, the CDR3 is TGTGCCAGAAGCCTCCGATTAGCGGGAGGTACATCCGAGCAGTACTTC.